A selection of T cell receptor beta chains follows, all from one sample in a study of PD-L1 blockade in urothelial cancer. TCRdb's table, derived via immunoSEQ multiplex PCR, lists solely in-frame clones and lacks some. In the table there are about 48,000 clones, 75% to 90% of which are singletons. Material: PBMCs, obtained around atezolizumab (anti-PD-L1) treatment. These receptors originate from a man aged 60-69 years with urothelial cancer. The conserved cysteine and the conserved F or W are not part of the CDR3 here. Expanded clones are given a class, and other clones once, few, many or no size at all.

V gene: TRBV10-3
clone size: .
CDR3 protein: AISELGDNQPQH

V gene: TRBV30
clone size: .
CDR3 protein: AWSVTGFQPQH

V gene: TRBV5-6
clone size: few
CDR3 protein: ASSLSEGMGDYGYT

V gene: TRBV4-2
clone size: .
CDR3 protein: ASSRAGTSGDNEQF

V gene: TRBV6-1
clone size: .
CDR3 protein: AIPPGQYEQY

V gene: TRBV7-2
clone size: .
CDR3 protein: ASSSFRGTSRGELF

V gene: TRBV5-1
clone size: few
CDR3 protein: ASSLRAQAGELF

V gene: TRBV5-1
clone size: .
CDR3 protein: ASSLEAGMSTEAF

V gene: TRBV10-2
clone size: .
CDR3 protein: ASGGLAGFGEQY

V gene: TRBV11-1
clone size: .
CDR3 protein: ASSSSERRIETQY

V gene: TRBV30
clone size: .
CDR3 protein: AWSLPLVEKLF

V gene: TRBV6-4
clone size: .
CDR3 protein: ATSREVGETQY

V gene: TRBV11-3
clone size: .
CDR3 protein: ASARDTSTDTQY

V gene: TRBV2
clone size: .
CDR3 protein: ASSGTDQPQH

V gene: TRBV30
clone size: .
CDR3 protein: AWSIAGQQIRQF

V gene: TRBV9
clone size: .
CDR3 protein: ASSGSGGGPRETQY

V gene: TRBV15
clone size: .
CDR3 protein: ATSVGQGYEQY